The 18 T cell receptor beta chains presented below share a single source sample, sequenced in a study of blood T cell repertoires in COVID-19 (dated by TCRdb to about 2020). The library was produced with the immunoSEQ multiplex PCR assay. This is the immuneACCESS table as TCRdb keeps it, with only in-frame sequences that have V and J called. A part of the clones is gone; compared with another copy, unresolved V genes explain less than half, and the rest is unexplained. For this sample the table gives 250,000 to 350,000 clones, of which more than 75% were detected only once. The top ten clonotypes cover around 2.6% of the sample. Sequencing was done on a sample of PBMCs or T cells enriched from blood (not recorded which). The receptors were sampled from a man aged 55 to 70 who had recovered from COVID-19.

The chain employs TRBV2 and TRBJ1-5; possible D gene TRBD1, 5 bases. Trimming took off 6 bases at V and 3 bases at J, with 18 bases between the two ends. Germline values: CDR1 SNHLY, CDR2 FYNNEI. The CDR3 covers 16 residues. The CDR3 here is CASSFQGNPLNQPQHF. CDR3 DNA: TGTGCCAGCAGCTTTCAGGGTAACCCACTCAATCAGCCCCAGCATTTT.

CDR3: CASSWTGWESGNTIYF. The CDR3 DNA reads TGCGCCAGCAGCTGGACAGGCTGGGAGTCTGGAAACACCATATATTTT. V is TRBV5-1 and J is TRBJ1-3; TRBD1 agrees at 7 bases. The CDR3 runs 16 residues. V shed 3 bases and J 1 base; nucleotides not matched to a gene: 7. In germline, CDR1 is SGHRS, CDR2 YFSETQ.

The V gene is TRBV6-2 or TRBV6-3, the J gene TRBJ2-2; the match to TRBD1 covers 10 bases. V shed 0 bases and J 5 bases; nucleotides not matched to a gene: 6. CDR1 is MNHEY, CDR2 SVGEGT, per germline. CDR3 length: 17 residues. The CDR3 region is CASSYSSTGGATGELFF. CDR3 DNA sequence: TGTGCCAGCAGTTACTCGTCGACAGGGGGCGCGACCGGGGAGCTGTTTTTT.

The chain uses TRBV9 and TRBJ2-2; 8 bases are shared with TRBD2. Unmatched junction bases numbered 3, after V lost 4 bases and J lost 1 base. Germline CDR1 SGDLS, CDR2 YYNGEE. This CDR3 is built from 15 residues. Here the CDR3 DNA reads TGTGCCAGCAGCCCAACTAGCGGGAACACCGGGGAGCTGTTTTTT. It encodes CASSPTSGNTGELFF.

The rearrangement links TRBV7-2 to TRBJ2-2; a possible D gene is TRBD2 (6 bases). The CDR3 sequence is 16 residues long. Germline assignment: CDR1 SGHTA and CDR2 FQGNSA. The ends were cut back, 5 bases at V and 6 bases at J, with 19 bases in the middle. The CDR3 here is CASSPKTRGLAGELFF. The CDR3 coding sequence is TGTGCCAGCAGCCCGAAGACTAGAGGGTTGGCCGGGGAGCTGTTTTTT. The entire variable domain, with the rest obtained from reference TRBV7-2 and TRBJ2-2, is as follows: GAGVSQSPSNKVTEKGKDVELRCDPISGHTALYWYRQSLGQGLEFLIYFQGNSAPDKSGLPSDRFSAERTGGSVSTLTIQRTQQEDSAVYLCASSPKTRGLAGELFFGEGSRLTVL.

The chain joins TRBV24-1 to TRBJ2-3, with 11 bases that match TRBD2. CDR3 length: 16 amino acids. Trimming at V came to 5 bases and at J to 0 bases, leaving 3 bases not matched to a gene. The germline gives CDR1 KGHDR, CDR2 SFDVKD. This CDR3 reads CATSVSGRGSTDTQYF. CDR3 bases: TGTGCCACCAGTGTTAGCGGGAGGGGTAGCACAGATACGCAGTATTTT.

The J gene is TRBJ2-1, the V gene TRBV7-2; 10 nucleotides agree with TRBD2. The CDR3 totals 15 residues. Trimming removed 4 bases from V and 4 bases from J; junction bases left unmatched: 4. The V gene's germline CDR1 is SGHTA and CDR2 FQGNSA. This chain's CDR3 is CASSSLAGVYNEQFF. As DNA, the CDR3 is TGTGCCAGCAGCTCCCTAGCGGGGGTGTACAATGAGCAGTTCTTC.

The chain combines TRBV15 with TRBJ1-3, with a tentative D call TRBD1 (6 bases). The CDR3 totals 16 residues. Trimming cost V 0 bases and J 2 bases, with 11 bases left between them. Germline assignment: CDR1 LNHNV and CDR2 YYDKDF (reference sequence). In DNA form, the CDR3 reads TGTGCCACCAGCAGAGATACAGGGTTGGCTGGAAACACCATATATTTT. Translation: CATSRDTGLAGNTIYF.

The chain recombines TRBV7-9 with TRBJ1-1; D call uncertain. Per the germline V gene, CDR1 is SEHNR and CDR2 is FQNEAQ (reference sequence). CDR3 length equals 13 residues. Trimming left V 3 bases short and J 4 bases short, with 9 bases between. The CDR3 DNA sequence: TGTGCCAGCAGCTTTGAAACGGGCACTGAAGCTTTCTTT. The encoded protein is CASSFETGTEAFF.

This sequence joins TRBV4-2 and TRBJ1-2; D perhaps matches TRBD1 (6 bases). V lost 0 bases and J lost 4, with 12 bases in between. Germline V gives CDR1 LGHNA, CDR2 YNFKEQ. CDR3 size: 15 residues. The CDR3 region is CASSQDRRTAYGYTF. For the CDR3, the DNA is TGTGCCAGCAGCCAAGACCGACGGACAGCCTATGGCTACACCTTC.

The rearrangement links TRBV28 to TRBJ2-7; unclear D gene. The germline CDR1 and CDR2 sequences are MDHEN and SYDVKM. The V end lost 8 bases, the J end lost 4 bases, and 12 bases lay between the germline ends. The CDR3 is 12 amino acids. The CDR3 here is CASETGMYEQYF. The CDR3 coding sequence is TGTGCCAGCGAGACTGGAATGTACGAGCAGTACTTC. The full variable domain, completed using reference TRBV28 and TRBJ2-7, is DVKVTQSSRYLVKRTGEKVFLECVQDMDHENMFWYRQDPGLGLRLIYFSYDVKMKEKGDIPEGYSVSREKKERFSLILESASTNQTSMYLCASETGMYEQYFGPGTRLTVT.

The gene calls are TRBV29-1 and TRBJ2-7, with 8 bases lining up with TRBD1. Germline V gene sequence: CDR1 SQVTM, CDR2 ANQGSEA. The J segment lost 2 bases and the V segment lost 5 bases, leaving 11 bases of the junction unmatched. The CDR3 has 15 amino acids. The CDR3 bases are TGCAGCGTTAAGCAGGGGGCCGCTGGGACCTACGAGCAGTACTTC. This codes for CSVKQGAAGTYEQYF.

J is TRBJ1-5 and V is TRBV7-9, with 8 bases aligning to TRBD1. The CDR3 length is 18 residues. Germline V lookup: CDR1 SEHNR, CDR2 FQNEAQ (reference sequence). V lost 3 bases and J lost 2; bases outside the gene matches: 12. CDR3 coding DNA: TGTGCCAGCAGCTTTTGTGACAGGGGAACTTGGTGCAATCAGCCCCAGCATTTT. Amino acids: CASSFCDRGTWCNQPQHF.

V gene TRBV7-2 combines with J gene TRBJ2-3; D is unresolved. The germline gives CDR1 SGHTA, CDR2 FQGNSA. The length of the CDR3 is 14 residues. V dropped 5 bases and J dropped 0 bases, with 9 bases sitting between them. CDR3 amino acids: CASSPRQSTDTQYF. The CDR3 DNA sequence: TGTGCCAGCAGCCCCCGTCAGAGCACAGATACGCAGTATTTT.

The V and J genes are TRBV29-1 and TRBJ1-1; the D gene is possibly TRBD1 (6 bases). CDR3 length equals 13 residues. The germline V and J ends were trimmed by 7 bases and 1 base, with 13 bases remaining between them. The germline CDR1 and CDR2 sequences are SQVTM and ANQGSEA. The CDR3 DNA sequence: TGCAGCGGAGGGGGTTGGGAGAACACTGAAGCTTTCTTT. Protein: CSGGGWENTEAFF.

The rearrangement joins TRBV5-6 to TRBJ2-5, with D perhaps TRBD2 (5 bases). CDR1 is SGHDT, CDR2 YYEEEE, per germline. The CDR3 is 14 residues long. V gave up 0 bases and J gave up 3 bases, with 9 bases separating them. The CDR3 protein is CASSLGGLEETQYF. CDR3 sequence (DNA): TGTGCCAGCAGCTTGGGCGGGCTAGAAGAGACCCAGTACTTC.

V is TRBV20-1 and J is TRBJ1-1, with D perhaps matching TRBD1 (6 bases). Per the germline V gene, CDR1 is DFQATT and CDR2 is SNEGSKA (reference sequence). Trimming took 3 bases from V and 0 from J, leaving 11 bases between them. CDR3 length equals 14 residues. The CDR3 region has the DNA TGCAGTGCTAGTAGGGGACACATGAACACTGAAGCTTTCTTT. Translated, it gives CSASRGHMNTEAFF.

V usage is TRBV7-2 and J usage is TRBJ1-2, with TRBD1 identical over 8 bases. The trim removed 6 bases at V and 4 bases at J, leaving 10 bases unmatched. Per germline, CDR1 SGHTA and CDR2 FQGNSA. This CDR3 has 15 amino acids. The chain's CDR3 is CASRTTGAGTYGYTF. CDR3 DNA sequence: TGTGCCAGCAGAACGACAGGGGCGGGTACCTATGGCTACACCTTC.